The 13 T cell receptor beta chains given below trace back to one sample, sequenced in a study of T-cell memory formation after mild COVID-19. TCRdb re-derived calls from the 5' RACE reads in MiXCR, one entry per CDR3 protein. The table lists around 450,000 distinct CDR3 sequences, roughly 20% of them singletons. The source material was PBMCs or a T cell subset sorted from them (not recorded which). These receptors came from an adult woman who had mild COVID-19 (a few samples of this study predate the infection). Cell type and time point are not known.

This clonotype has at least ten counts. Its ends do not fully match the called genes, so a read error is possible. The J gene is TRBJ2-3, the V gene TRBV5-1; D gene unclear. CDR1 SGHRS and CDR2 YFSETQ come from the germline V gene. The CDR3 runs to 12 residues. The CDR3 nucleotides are TGTGCCAGCAGTCCGGACGGGGATACGCAGTATTTT. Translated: CASSPDGDTQYF.

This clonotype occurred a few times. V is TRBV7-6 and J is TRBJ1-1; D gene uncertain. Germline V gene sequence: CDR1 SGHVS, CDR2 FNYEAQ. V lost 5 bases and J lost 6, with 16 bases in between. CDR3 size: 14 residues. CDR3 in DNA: TGTGCCAGCAGCCCCGAGGGCCTGCCGCCTGAAGCTTTCTTT. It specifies CASSPEGLPPEAFF.

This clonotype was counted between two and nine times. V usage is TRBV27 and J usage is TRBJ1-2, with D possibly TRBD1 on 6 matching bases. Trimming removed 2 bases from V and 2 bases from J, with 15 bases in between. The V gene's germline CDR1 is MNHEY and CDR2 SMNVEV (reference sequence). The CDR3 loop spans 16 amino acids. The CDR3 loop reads CASSLAFGTLNYGYTF. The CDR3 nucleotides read TGTGCCAGCAGTTTAGCCTTCGGGACACTCAACTATGGCTACACCTTC.

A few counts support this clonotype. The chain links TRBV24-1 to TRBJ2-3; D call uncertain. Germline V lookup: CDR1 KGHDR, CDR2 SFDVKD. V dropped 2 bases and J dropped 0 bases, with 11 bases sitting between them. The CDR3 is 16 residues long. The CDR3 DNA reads TGTGCCACCAGTGATTATACACCGACTAGCACAGATACGCAGTATTTT. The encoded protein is CATSDYTPTSTDTQYF.

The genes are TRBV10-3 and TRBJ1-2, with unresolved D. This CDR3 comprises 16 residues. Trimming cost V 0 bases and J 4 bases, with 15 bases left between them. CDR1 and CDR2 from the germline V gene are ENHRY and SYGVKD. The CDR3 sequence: CAISESNVGSSYGYTF. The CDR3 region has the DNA TGTGCCATCAGTGAGTCGAACGTCGGGTCGAGCTATGGCTACACCTTC.

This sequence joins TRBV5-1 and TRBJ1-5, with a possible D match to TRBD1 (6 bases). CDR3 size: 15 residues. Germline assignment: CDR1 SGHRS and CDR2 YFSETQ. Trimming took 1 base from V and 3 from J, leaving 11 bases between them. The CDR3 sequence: CASSLFAGANQPQHF. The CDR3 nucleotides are TGCGCCAGCAGCTTGTTCGCGGGGGCCAATCAGCCCCAGCATTTT.

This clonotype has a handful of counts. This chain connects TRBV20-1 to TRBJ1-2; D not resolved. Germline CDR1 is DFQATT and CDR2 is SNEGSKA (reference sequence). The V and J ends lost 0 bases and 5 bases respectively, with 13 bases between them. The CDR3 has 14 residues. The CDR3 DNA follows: TGCAGTGCTAGAGAGGGCCGGGGTCGTTATGGCTACACCTTC. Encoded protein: CSAREGRGRYGYTF.

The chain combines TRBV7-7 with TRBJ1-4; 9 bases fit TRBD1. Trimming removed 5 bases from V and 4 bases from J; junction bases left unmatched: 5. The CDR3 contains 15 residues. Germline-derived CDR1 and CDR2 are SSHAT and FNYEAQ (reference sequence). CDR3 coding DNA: TGTGCCAGCAGCCAGGGACAGGGCCTTAATGAAAAACTGTTTTTT. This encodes CASSQGQGLNEKLFF.

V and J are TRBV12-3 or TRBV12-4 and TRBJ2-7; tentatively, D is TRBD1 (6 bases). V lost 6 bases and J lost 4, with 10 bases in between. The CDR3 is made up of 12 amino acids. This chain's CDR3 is CASSHGQYEQYF. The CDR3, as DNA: TGTGCCAGCAGCCACGGACAGTACGAGCAGTACTTC.

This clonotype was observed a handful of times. The CDR3 loop reads CASSRRDSYNEQFF. The CDR3 DNA sequence: TGTGCCAGCAGCCGGCGGGATAGTTACAATGAGCAGTTCTTC. This chain uses TRBV7-2 with TRBJ2-1, with a possible D match to TRBD2 (6 bases). Germline V gene sequence: CDR1 SGHTA, CDR2 FQGNSA. CDR3 length equals 14 residues. Between the trimmed V and J ends, which lost 5 bases and 4 bases, there was a span of 12 bases.

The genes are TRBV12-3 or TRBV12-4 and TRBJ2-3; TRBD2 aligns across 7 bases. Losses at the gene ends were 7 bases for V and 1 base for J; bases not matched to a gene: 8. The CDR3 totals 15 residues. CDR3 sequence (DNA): TGTGCCAGCACCCGTCTACGGGGGGGCACAGATACGCAGTATTTT. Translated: CASTRLRGGTDTQYF.

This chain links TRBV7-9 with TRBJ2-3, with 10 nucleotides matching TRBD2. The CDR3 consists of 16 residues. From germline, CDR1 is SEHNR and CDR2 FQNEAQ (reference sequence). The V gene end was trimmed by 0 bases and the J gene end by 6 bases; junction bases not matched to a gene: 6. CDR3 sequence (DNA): TGTGCCAGCAGCTTAGCGAGCGGGGGGGCCGGGGATACGCAGTATTTT. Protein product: CASSLASGGAGDTQYF.

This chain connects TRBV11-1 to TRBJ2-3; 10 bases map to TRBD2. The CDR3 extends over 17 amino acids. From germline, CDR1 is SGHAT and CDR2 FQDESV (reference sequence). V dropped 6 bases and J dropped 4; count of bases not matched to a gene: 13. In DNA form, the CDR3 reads TGTGCCAGCAGTCATTTTTCCGGGACTAGCGACGCAGATACGCAGTATTTT. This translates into CASSHFSGTSDADTQYF.